This note documents a single T cell receptor (beta chain) sequence. Its antigen is unidentified. Repertoires were generated with immunoSEQ multiplex PCR, while TCRdb's copy carries only in-frame clones and drops some. Among 1.6 million or so clones listed, around 98.5% were seen once. This sample stems from a study of shared clonotypes between healthy human individuals. Germline CDR1 and CDR2: SGHVS and FQNEAQ. This CDR3 spans 15 amino acids. The germline V and J ends were trimmed by 6 bases and 5 bases, with 19 bases remaining between them. Overall study findings and caveats: Generation of non-shared clonotypes was less probable than generation of clonotypes shared by all four donors. It was observed that approximately 5% of naive CD4 clonotypes were shared across four donors.

The sequence was obtained from a young man in good health. Specimen: naive CD4+ T cells sorted from blood. Subset defined: CD45RA+ positively selected. The V call is TRBV7-8, the J call TRBJ1-1; D is perhaps TRBD1 (5 bases). CDR3 in amino acids: CASSGGPISGTEAFF. DNA of the CDR3: TGTGCCAGCAGTGGCGGGCCAATCTCAGGGACTGAAGCTTTCTTT.